The T cell receptor beta chain described here comes from a study of patients and donors after allogeneic stem cell transplantation. TCRdb redid the calling of the RT-PCR reads with MiXCR, one entry per CDR3 protein. The repertoire includes about 410,000 distinct CDR3 sequences, 16% of them detected once, and roughly 7.2% sits in the top ten. CDR3 length equals 13 residues. CDR1 and CDR2 (germline): SGHDN, FVKESK. Concerning this clonotype itself: The junction does not match germline at one end; this may be a read error.

The chain has TRBV14 and TRBJ1-1; D might be TRBD1 (6 bases). Sequenced material: blood, either unsorted or a sorted T cell fraction (not recorded which). The sequence was collected from a human donor who was either an allogeneic HSCT recipient or a stem cell or donor lymphocyte infusion donor (not recorded which). It is not recorded whose cells these are; they may come from a transplant donor. The CDR3 spells CASSQENRRDTVF. The CDR3 DNA is TGTGCCAGCAGCCAAGAGAATAGGAGGGACACCGTCTTT.